Presented here are 31 T cell receptor beta chains from one specimen sequenced in a study of T cell repertoires in cytomegalovirus infection. What these receptors recognize is not known. Each CDR3 protein gets one entry after TCRdb re-called the reads with MiXCR. The sample gives about 130,000 distinct CDR3 sequences, 20% to 30% of which show up once; approximately 35% is in the top ten. Sequencing was carried out using PBMCs, sequenced either directly or after in vitro stimulation (not recorded which). These receptors were taken from a human donor in good health (CMV status not recorded). Some clones in this sample may be carry-over from other donors' samples.

Concerning this clonotype itself: A junction end diverges from the germline sequence, so it may reflect a read error. The V and J genes are TRBV27 and TRBJ1-1; D is undetermined. From germline, CDR1 is MNHEY and CDR2 SMNVEV (reference sequence). The CDR3 has 13 amino acids. The CDR3 sequence is CASSLEGYMEAVF. The CDR3 DNA is TGTGCCAGCAGTTTAGAAGGATACATGGAAGCTGTCTTT.

This clonotype was seen a handful of times. The gene calls are TRBV7-9 and TRBJ2-1; D possibly corresponds to TRBD1 (5 bases). Germline V gives CDR1 SEHNR, CDR2 FQNEAQ (reference sequence). The CDR3 length is 17 residues. V was pared by 8 bases and J by 0 bases, with 20 bases between. Here the CDR3 reads CASVVLGHPSSYNEQFF. The DNA for the CDR3 is TGTGCCAGCGTTGTTTTAGGACACCCGAGCTCCTACAATGAGCAGTTCTTC. Supplemented by reference TRBV7-9 and TRBJ2-1, the full variable domain reads DTGVSQNPRHKITKRGQNVTFRCDPISEHNRLYWYRQTLGQGPEFLTYFQNEAQLEKSRLLSDRFSAERPKGSFSTLEIQRTEQGDSAMYLCASVVLGHPSSYNEQFFGPGTRLTVL.

CDR3 in amino acids: CSAILSGRSLETQYF. The CDR3 nucleotides read TGCAGTGCTATCCTTAGCGGGAGATCTCTGGAGACCCAGTACTTC. The V gene is TRBV20-1, the J gene TRBJ2-5; TRBD2 agrees at 9 bases. The germline CDR1 and CDR2 sequences are DFQATT and SNEGSKA (reference sequence). Trimming cost V 4 bases and J 5 bases; bases outside gene matches: 11. This CDR3 has 15 residues.

The table lists this clonotype with a few counts. The genes are TRBV20-1 and TRBJ2-5; 8 bases agree with TRBD2. The germline gives CDR1 DFQATT, CDR2 SNEGSKA (reference sequence). The CDR3 extends over 16 amino acids. V shed 0 bases, J shed 0 bases, and the junction held 6 bases outside the gene matches. The CDR3 nucleotides read TGCAGTGCTAGAGAAGTAACTAGCGGATACCAAGAGACCCAGTACTTC. This sequence encodes CSAREVTSGYQETQYF.

The chain uses TRBV7-9 and TRBJ2-3, with 10 bases that match TRBD1. CDR3 length equals 15 residues. Germline assignment: CDR1 SEHNR and CDR2 FQNEAQ (reference sequence). The ends lost 4 bases at V and 8 bases at J; junction bases unmatched: 9. The CDR3: CASSSRGQGRSTQYF. The DNA of the CDR3 is TGTGCCAGCAGCTCGAGGGGACAGGGGAGAAGTACGCAGTATTTT.

The genes are TRBV4-1 and TRBJ2-7; the D gene is possibly TRBD2 (5 bases). CDR3 length: 16 residues. The germline V gene encodes CDR1 MGHRA and CDR2 YSYEKL. The germline V and J ends were trimmed by 3 bases and 3 bases, with 18 bases remaining between them. CDR3 DNA sequence: TGCGCCAGCAGCCAGGGGTCCGACTATCCGGGCTACGAGCAGTACTTC. Translated: CASSQGSDYPGYEQYF.

The chain carries TRBV20-1 and TRBJ1-2, with D unresolved. Trimming shortened V by 0 bases and J by 5 bases, and 10 bases separated the two germline ends. Germline V gives CDR1 DFQATT, CDR2 SNEGSKA (reference sequence). The CDR3 loop spans 13 amino acids. CDR3 bases: TGCAGTGCTAGAGAACCGGGGTTTTATGGCTACACCTTC. Translation gives CSAREPGFYGYTF.

This chain uses TRBV27 with TRBJ2-1; TRBD2 aligns across 11 bases. The CDR3 extends over 14 amino acids. The germline V gene has CDR1 MNHEY and CDR2 SMNVEV (reference sequence). After removal of 8 bases from V and 7 bases from J, the junction contained 7 bases not matched to a gene. The CDR3, as DNA: TGTGCCAGCGTGCCGACTAGCGGGATGAATGAGCAGTTCTTC. It codes for CASVPTSGMNEQFF.

The chain joins TRBV7-9 to TRBJ2-5; D remains ambiguous. The CDR3 consists of 15 residues. The V and J ends lost 1 base and 4 bases respectively, with 13 bases between them. Per the germline V gene, CDR1 is SEHNR and CDR2 is FQNEAQ (reference sequence). CDR3 DNA sequence: TGTGCCAGCAGCTTAGGAAGCCGTCAAGTAGAGACCCAGTACTTC. This translates into CASSLGSRQVETQYF.

This sequence joins TRBV28 and TRBJ1-5; 10 nucleotides line up with TRBD1. CDR1 is MDHEN, CDR2 SYDVKM, per germline. CDR3 length: 15 residues. With V trimmed by 4 bases and J by 6 bases, 6 bases remained unmatched. CDR3 residues: CASSSTTGGPQPQHF. DNA for the CDR3: TGTGCCAGCAGTTCAACGACAGGGGGCCCTCAGCCCCAGCATTTT. Combining the CDR3 with reference TRBV28 and TRBJ1-5 gives the whole variable domain DVKVTQSSRYLVKRTGEKVFLECVQDMDHENMFWYRQDPGLGLRLIYFSYDVKMKEKGDIPEGYSVSREKKERFSLILESASTNQTSMYLCASSSTTGGPQPQHFGDGTRLSIL.

This clonotype showed up just a few times. This chain connects TRBV12-3 or TRBV12-4 to TRBJ1-2; D is possibly TRBD1 (6 bases). The CDR3 totals 14 residues. V lost 7 bases to trimming and J lost 0 bases, with 12 bases between them. Here the CDR3 reads CASTFRGSNYGYTF. The DNA for the CDR3 is TGTGCCAGCACATTCAGGGGCTCTAACTATGGCTACACCTTC.

Ten or more counts support this clonotype. V and J are TRBV28 and TRBJ1-2; D perhaps matches TRBD1 (5 bases). V dropped 2 bases and J dropped 2 bases, with 12 bases sitting between them. The CDR3 extends over 15 amino acids. Germline loops: CDR1 MDHEN, CDR2 SYDVKM. The chain's CDR3 is CASSLVSGGNYGYTF. As DNA, the CDR3 is TGTGCCAGCAGTTTAGTTTCCGGGGGAAACTATGGCTACACCTTC.

The chain is built from TRBV12-3 or TRBV12-4 and TRBJ1-1, with D perhaps TRBD1 (5 bases). V was pared by 3 bases and J by 3 bases, with 8 bases between. This CDR3 has 13 residues. In nucleotides, the CDR3 is TGTGCCAGCAGTTTGAAAGGGGACACTGAAGCTTTCTTT. This gives the protein CASSLKGDTEAFF.

This clonotype was counted ten times or more. The junction shows a germline mismatch at one end, possibly a read error. The chain combines TRBV12-3 or TRBV12-4 with TRBJ2-5; 10 bases map to TRBD2. CDR3 size: 13 residues. The CDR3 coding sequence is TGTGCCAGCAGTCTAGCGGGAGTAGAGACCCAGTACTTC. Its translation: CASSLAGVETQYF.

The V and J genes are TRBV6-5 and TRBJ2-7; 10 bases agree with TRBD2. This CDR3 contains 16 residues. V gave up 0 bases and J gave up 1 base; unmatched junction bases: 3. Looked up from germline, CDR1 is MNHEY and CDR2 is SVGAGI. CDR3 sequence (DNA): TGTGCCAGCAGTTACTCTATAGCGGGAGGTTCCTACGAGCAGTACTTC. It specifies CASSYSIAGGSYEQYF.

This clonotype was detected ten times or more. The chain is built from TRBV7-8 and TRBJ2-1; D remains ambiguous. The CDR3 runs to 15 residues. V gave up 1 base and J gave up 9 bases, with 16 bases separating them. The germline V gene encodes CDR1 SGHVS and CDR2 FQNEAQ. The DNA for the CDR3 is TGTGCCAGCAGCTTAGGTAGTGGGGTCGGCCGTGAGCAGTTCTTC. Its translation: CASSLGSGVGREQFF.

Only a few counts were recorded for this clonotype. The V and J genes are TRBV7-2 and TRBJ1-2; D gene uncertain. The CDR3 has 14 amino acids. Trimming stripped 3 bases from V and 4 bases from J, with 12 bases between. Germline V gene data show CDR1 as SGHTA and CDR2 as FQGNSA. CDR3 nucleotides: TGTGCCAGCAGCTTCGGGCCCAGCAGCTATGGCTACACCTTC. This translates into CASSFGPSSYGYTF.

This clonotype was recorded many times. The chain links TRBV11-2 to TRBJ1-3, with no clear D. The CDR3 is made up of 17 amino acids. Deletions cut 0 bases from V and 0 bases from J, with 12 bases between. The V gene's germline CDR1 is SGHAT and CDR2 FQNNGV. CDR3 bases: TGTGCCAGCAGCTTAGATCGTGATCGAGTCTCTGGAAACACCATATATTTT. This encodes CASSLDRDRVSGNTIYF.

This clonotype has ten or more counts. The chain couples TRBV7-2 to TRBJ2-1, with 12 nucleotides matching TRBD2. Losses at the gene ends were 1 base for V and 7 bases for J; bases not matched to a gene: 5. This CDR3 has 16 amino acids. Germline loops: CDR1 SGHTA, CDR2 FQGNSA. The CDR3 coding sequence is TGTGCCAGCAGCTTAGTGTTCCTAGCGGGAGGGAATGAGCAGTTCTTC. Amino acid sequence: CASSLVFLAGGNEQFF.

This chain links TRBV4-1 with TRBJ1-5, with TRBD1 identical over 7 bases. This CDR3 is built from 19 residues. Germline trimming cut 1 base from V and 2 bases from J; bases unmatched to any gene: 14. Germline V CDR1 and CDR2: MGHRA, YSYEKL. CDR3 nucleotide sequence: TGCGCCAGCAGCCAAGTGGGATACGGGGGAACAGGGGGCAATCAGCCCCAGCATTTT. Translating it yields CASSQVGYGGTGGNQPQHF.

The table lists this clonotype with a few counts. The genes are TRBV4-1 and TRBJ2-1; no reliable D call. Trimming shortened V by 1 base and J by 5 bases, and 18 bases separated the two germline ends. There are 17 residues in the CDR3. Germline-derived CDR1 and CDR2 are MGHRA and YSYEKL. Here the CDR3 reads CASSQGFGVGLHNEQFF. DNA for the CDR3: TGCGCCAGCAGCCAAGGGTTTGGAGTTGGGTTACACAATGAGCAGTTCTTC.

The chain employs TRBV6-2 or TRBV6-3 and TRBJ2-7; D may match TRBD1 or TRBD2 (5 bases each). CDR3 length equals 13 residues. Trimming removed 4 bases at V and 2 bases at J, with 9 bases between. Germline V gene sequence: CDR1 MNHEY, CDR2 SVGEGT. The CDR3 is CASSWDLAYEQYF. CDR3 DNA: TGTGCCAGCAGTTGGGACCTAGCCTACGAGCAGTACTTC.

The chain recombines TRBV12-3 or TRBV12-4 with TRBJ2-1; TRBD1 agrees at 7 bases. V dropped 6 bases and J dropped 5; count of bases not matched to a gene: 10. The CDR3 loop spans 15 amino acids. CDR3 nucleotides: TGTGCCAGCAGCCCCGGACAGGTTGGGGACAATGAGCAGTTCTTC. It yields the protein CASSPGQVGDNEQFF.

The chain is built from TRBV6-2 or TRBV6-3 and TRBJ2-1, with 7 bases lining up with TRBD2. The CDR3 runs to 15 residues. Germline trimming cut 2 bases from V and 3 bases from J; bases unmatched to any gene: 4. Germline V gene data show CDR1 as MNHEY and CDR2 as SVGEGT. CDR3 sequence reads: CASSYGPSGYNEQFF. CDR3 coding DNA: TGTGCCAGCAGTTACGGCCCTAGCGGCTACAATGAGCAGTTCTTC.

This chain uses TRBV7-3 with TRBJ2-3, with TRBD2 matching over 7 bases. Germline V gene data show CDR1 as SGHTA and CDR2 as FQGTGA. J gave up 4 bases and V 1 base, and 5 bases lay outside the gene matches. This CDR3 has 15 residues. DNA for the CDR3: TGTGCCAGCAGCTTAAGCGGGAGATTTGCAGATACGCAGTATTTT. Protein: CASSLSGRFADTQYF. The full variable domain, in which reference TRBV7-3 and TRBJ2-3 provide the parts outside the CDR3, is GAGVSQTPSNKVTEKGKYVELRCDPISGHTALYWYRQSLGQGPEFLIYFQGTGAADDSGLPNDRFFAVRPEGSVSTLKIQRTERGDSAVYLCASSLSGRFADTQYFGPGTRLTVL.

At least ten counts were recorded for this clonotype. This chain joins TRBV7-4 and TRBJ2-1, with 10 positions matching TRBD2. The CDR3 length is 18 residues. V dropped 5 bases and J dropped 6; count of bases not matched to a gene: 16. The germline V gene has CDR1 SGHVT and CDR2 SQSDAQ. Here the CDR3 reads CASSPKTTGTSDRNEQFF. For the CDR3, the DNA is TGTGCCAGCAGCCCTAAGACCACCGGGACTAGCGACCGCAATGAGCAGTTCTTC.

This clonotype came up a few times. The V call is TRBV7-8, the J call TRBJ1-4; D might be TRBD1 (6 bases). CDR1 is SGHVS and CDR2 is FQNEAQ in the germline V gene. The CDR3 is 14 amino acids. Deletions cut 5 bases from V and 8 bases from J, with 15 bases between. CDR3 coding DNA: TGTGCCAGCAGCGCCGGGGGGCTAGAAGAAAAACTGTTTTTT. Protein: CASSAGGLEEKLFF.

This clonotype was found a few times. The chain combines TRBV4-1 with TRBJ2-5; weak D call: TRBD1 (5 bases). The CDR3 is 15 amino acids. V lost 0 bases and J lost 4, with 12 bases in between. Per germline, CDR1 MGHRA and CDR2 YSYEKL. In nucleotides, the CDR3 is TGCGCCAGCAGCCAAGATCCAGGGTCGGGAGAGACCCAGTACTTC. This gives the protein CASSQDPGSGETQYF.

This clonotype was seen at least ten times. The V and J genes are TRBV7-2 and TRBJ2-7; D may be TRBD2 (6 bases). This CDR3 comprises 16 residues. CDR1 and CDR2 from the germline V gene are SGHTA and FQGNSA. Between the trimmed V and J ends, which lost 4 bases and 0 bases, there was a span of 16 bases. DNA of the CDR3: TGTGCCAGCAGCTCGGGACTTCAACGTAGCTCCTACGAGCAGTACTTC. This gives the protein CASSSGLQRSSYEQYF.

V usage is TRBV6-5 and J usage is TRBJ2-1; 9 bases map to TRBD1. The CDR3 totals 15 residues. The trim removed 7 bases at V and 1 base at J, leaving 5 bases unmatched. CDR1 MNHEY and CDR2 SVGAGI come from the germline V gene. The CDR3 loop reads CASTPQGASYNEQFF. The DNA of the CDR3 is TGTGCCAGCACCCCACAGGGGGCGTCCTACAATGAGCAGTTCTTC.

The V and J genes are TRBV29-1 and TRBJ2-1, with D perhaps being TRBD1 or TRBD2 (6 bases each). In germline, CDR1 is SQVTM, CDR2 ANQGSEA. The CDR3 spans 13 residues. V gave up 7 bases and J gave up 8 bases, with 18 bases separating them. The CDR3 nucleotides read TGCAGCGGGGGGGCACGGGCTGGGGATGAGCAGTTCTTC. Translation gives CSGGARAGDEQFF.